The rows below give T cell receptor beta chains drawn from one sample of a study of vaccination effects on CD4 cells after COVID-19. These receptors lack a known antigen. The protocol was immunoSEQ multiplex PCR, while the TCRdb copy is restricted to in-frame clones and leaves out a portion. The sample carries 67,000 or so clones, around 80% recorded once. Sequencing used CD4+ T cells from PBMCs cultured with HCoV-229E spike peptides, obtained after COVID-19 vaccination. Receptor source: a human donor who received a COVID-19 vaccine. Each CDR3 is given with its conserved first and last residue. A D gene is named only where the DNA matches it firmly. For some rows the clone size is stated as once, few or many, or as a class when expanded; others skip it.

V gene,D gene,clone size,J gene,CDR3 DNA,CDR3 protein
TRBV6-9,TRBD2,few,TRBJ2-5,TGTGCCAGCAGTTATAAGCGGGGTAAAGAGACCCAGTACTTC,CASSYKRGKETQYF
TRBV7-2,-,-,TRBJ1-3,TGTGCCAGCAGCGAATACACCGGAAACACCATATATTTT,CASSEYTGNTIYF
TRBV4-3,-,few,TRBJ1-4,TGCGCCAGCAGCCAAGGAAACTCGAGAGAAAAACTGTTTTTT,CASSQGNSREKLFF
TRBV7-2,-,few,TRBJ2-2,TGTGCCAGCAGCGTAGGACAGATGAGGACCGGGGAGCTGTTTTTT,CASSVGQMRTGELFF
TRBV15,TRBD1,-,TRBJ1-4,TGTGCCACCAGCAGAGATGGGACAGGTTTTCCTAATGAAAAACTGTTTTTT,CATSRDGTGFPNEKLFF
TRBV18,-,-,TRBJ2-1,TGTGCCAGCTCACTAGACAATGAGCAGTTCTTC,CASSLDNEQFF
TRBV6-4,-,few,TRBJ1-2,TGTGCCAGCGGTAGGACCGGTCCTTATGGCTACACCTTC,CASGRTGPYGYTF
TRBV7-2,-,-,TRBJ2-1,TGTGCCAGCAGCTTAGGTGGGGGAGCTGCCTCCTACAATGAGCAGTTCTTC,CASSLGGGAASYNEQFF
TRBV5-1,-,-,TRBJ2-3,TGCGCCAGCAGCTTGCGGGGATTCGCAGATACGCAGTATTTT,CASSLRGFADTQYF
TRBV18,-,-,TRBJ2-3,TGTGCCGGGGCACAGGGTCTCACAGATACGCAGTATTTT,CAGAQGLTDTQYF
TRBV10-2,-,-,TRBJ1-1,TGCGCCAGCAGTGATAACACTTTAACCGAAGCTTTCTTT,CASSDNTLTEAFF
TRBV7-2,-,-,TRBJ2-2,TGTGCCAGCAGCTTACTGAACACCGGGGAGCTGTTTTTT,CASSLLNTGELFF
TRBV6-6,TRBD1,-,TRBJ1-5,TGTGCCAGCAGTCCCAAGGACAGGGATCTGCCCCAGCATTTT,CASSPKDRDLPQHF
TRBV9,-,few,TRBJ1-2,TGTGCCAGCAGCCCCGTAGTCCCCGGGGCCGGCTACACCTTC,CASSPVVPGAGYTF
TRBV19,TRBD1,-,TRBJ2-2,TGTGCCAGTAGGGCGGGCGGGACAGGGGGAATCGGGGAGCTGTTTTTT,CASRAGGTGGIGELFF
TRBV30,TRBD2,-,TRBJ2-5,TGTGCCTGCTACGGGGGGGCCATCCCAAACCAAGAGACCCAGTACTTC,CACYGGAIPNQETQYF
TRBV3-1/TRBV3-2,-,-,TRBJ1-4,TGTGCCAGCAGCCAAGATTTGGGGGGTGAAAAACTGTTTTTT,CASSQDLGGEKLFF
TRBV2,-,-,TRBJ2-1,TGTGCCAGCAAGGTCGACAGCTACAATGAGCAGTTCTTC,CASKVDSYNEQFF
TRBV6-5,-,-,TRBJ1-6,TGTGCCAGCAGACGTGGAGGGAATAATTCACCCCTCCACTTT,CASRRGGNNSPLHF
TRBV7-3,-,-,TRBJ1-1,TGTGCCAGCAGCTTATCAAGTAACACTGAAGCTTTCTTT,CASSLSSNTEAFF
TRBV24-1,-,-,TRBJ2-1,TGTGCCACCACGGGGAACAATGAGCAGTTCTTC,CATTGNNEQFF
TRBV5-1,TRBD1,-,TRBJ1-1,TGCGCCAGCAGCTTCGGGGACAGGGACAGGGCTTTCTTT,CASSFGDRDRAFF
TRBV5-1,-,-,TRBJ1-2,TGCGCCAGCAGCTTGGTGGCGGCCAACTATGGCTACACCTTC,CASSLVAANYGYTF
TRBV28,TRBD1,-,TRBJ1-5,TGTGCCAGCAGGGGACAGGGCTGGGGCAATCAGCCCCAGCATTTT,CASRGQGWGNQPQHF
TRBV7-8,-,-,TRBJ2-3,TGTGCCAGCAGCTCGGACAGCGCAGCAGATACGCAGTATTTT,CASSSDSAADTQYF
TRBV5-6,-,-,TRBJ1-3,TGTGCCAGCAGCTTGGTGGGAAACACCATATATTTT,CASSLVGNTIYF
TRBV24-1,-,-,TRBJ1-1,TGTGCCACCAGTGAAGATGAGTACACTGAAGCTTTCTTT,CATSEDEYTEAFF
TRBV19,-,-,TRBJ2-2,TGTGCCAGTAGTGCCAACCTCGGCGGATTTAACACCGGGGAGCTGTTTTTT,CASSANLGGFNTGELFF
TRBV30,-,-,TRBJ2-5,TGTGCCTGGAGTCCTGGGACCCAAGAGACCCAGTACTTC,CAWSPGTQETQYF
TRBV3-1/TRBV3-2,-,-,TRBJ1-4,TGTGCCAGCAGCCAGGAAGATGTGACCGGAAATAATGAAAAACTGTTTTTT,CASSQEDVTGNNEKLFF
TRBV6-5,-,medium-sized,TRBJ1-5,TGTGCCAGCAGCCTCGGGCGGACTTTGCCCCAGCATTTT,CASSLGRTLPQHF
TRBV7-9,-,-,TRBJ1-2,TGTGCCAGCAGCGGCGATAACTATGGCTACACCTTC,CASSGDNYGYTF
TRBV19,TRBD2,-,TRBJ2-3,TGTGCCAGTAGTATCCCTTGGCGGGGGACAGATACGCAGTATTTT,CASSIPWRGTDTQYF
TRBV5-6,-,-,TRBJ1-1,TGTGCCAGCAGCTGGGTGGGGGTGGGTAACACTGAAGCTTTCTTT,CASSWVGVGNTEAFF
TRBV7-2,-,-,TRBJ1-6,TGTGCCAGCAGCTTTCTGGGGACACTCCATAATTCACCCCTCCACTTT,CASSFLGTLHNSPLHF
TRBV12-3/TRBV12-4,-,-,TRBJ1-2,TGTGCCAGCAGCCCTCAGACCAACTATGGCTACACCTTC,CASSPQTNYGYTF
TRBV7-8,-,few,TRBJ2-3,TGTGCCAGCAGCTTAGCGCGGGTAGATACGCAGTATTTT,CASSLARVDTQYF